This T cell receptor (beta chain) was observed in a study of T cell responses to AZD1222 COVID-19 vaccine (dated by TCRdb to about 2021). About the full investigation: A total of about 230 trial participants underwent TCR sequencing, of whom about 210 received two doses of AZD1222 and about 25 received two doses of the MenACWY control vaccine. Enrollment into the trials was organized by age into subgroups of 18-55, 56-69 and 70-plus years, and those subgroups contained approximately 160, 26 and 62 TCR-sequenced participants, respectively. Study-wide conclusions, independent of this receptor: Only five or six AZD1222 recipients were SARS-CoV-2 seropositive at baseline, limiting conclusions about previously exposed vaccinees. In the small 56-69-year group, the increase in depth fell short of significance, most likely because of low power. Nearly half of unique spike-specific TCRs reportedly recognized epitopes outside regions mutated in the B.1.351 and B.1.1.7 variants. Participants were mostly white British and included more females than males, and it was suggested by the authors that clonal diversity may have been underestimated. Because no day 14 peak-response samples were available, repertoires were characterized only after the peak T cell response. Vaccine-associated CD4 TCRs spanned the whole spike protein, with dominant responses in regions 160-218 and 743-854. After two AZD1222 doses, both the breadth and the depth of spike-specific TCRs were significantly higher than at day 0 and than in MenACWY recipients.

From a lookup of the germline V gene (reference sequence), CDR1 and CDR2 are LGHDT and YNNKEL. From the cysteine up to the phenylalanine, the CDR3 has a length of 15 residues. Only the CDR3 DNA stays, 45 bases, in frame from base 1. Trimming costs V 6 bases and J 3 bases, and their ends lie 16 bases apart. Explained via the paper, the time point label denotes: about 28 days (+/-7) after the second vaccine dose. AZD1222 recipients whose second dose came at about 4 weeks and those whose second dose came at about 12 weeks were combined into one group, since spike-specific TCR depth and breadth did not differ between the two schedules. Samples from vaccinated people were obtained from the UK trials COV001 and COV002, which included a single-blind randomized controlled phase 2/3 trial of AZD1222 (ChAdOx1 nCoV-19) in healthy adults. For TCRbeta chain sequencing, PBMC samples were collected from trial participants at day 0 and at day 28 after the second dose.

Notes on this clone: No cognate antigen has been identified for it. Base qualities are missing; no much larger clone stands one base away.

The CDR3 regions of human TCRbeta chains were analyzed by immunosequencing. In the source study's methods: Repertoire TCRs were checked for matches against a reference library of SARS-CoV-2-specific TCRs that had been generated using the MIRA antigen-specificity platform. Breadth meant the fraction of unique TCRs that were SARS-CoV-2-associated, whereas depth meant the fraction of total T cells that were SARS-CoV-2-associated. Using the MIRA data, each spike-specific TCR was mapped to the spike region that the TCR reacts to and placed in a CD4 or CD8 class. Log10-transformed breadth and depth values were compared by one-way ANOVA with Sidak's multiple comparisons tests. TCRdb limited this immuneACCESS table to in-frame rearrangements with V and J called. A share of clones is missing; checked studies link under half to unresolved V genes, and the rest is unexplained. Clonal size and the V and J genes are those of that table, whereas D and trimming came from the DNA. For this sample the table gives about 170,000 clones, of which 87% were detected only once. Together, the top ten hold over 1% of the sample.

The chain is assembled from TRBV3-1 (or the pseudogene TRBV3-2) and TRBJ2-3; the D gene identity is not certain. The receptor was derived from an adult who received the AZD1222 COVID-19 vaccine. Material: peripheral blood, obtained 28 days after the second AZD1222 dose. The CDR3 reads as follows: CASSPGRRATDTQYF. The sequenced DNA is TGTGCCAGCAGTCCCGGTCGAAGGGCGACAGATACGCAGTATTTT.